One and the same sample provided the 22 T cell receptor beta chains below, sequenced in a study of Ad26.COV2.S vaccination and SARS-CoV-2 variants. Treatment indicated: roughly 19 received Ad26.COV2.S at low or high dose, single or two shots; about 5 received placebo; per-sample allocation not given. Sampling took place 63 days after the first vaccine or placebo injection. Assay used: immunoSEQ multiplex PCR; TCRdb lists only in-frame clones, some missing. The sample contains 300,000 to 350,000 clones, approximately 86% of which appear only once. The source was peripheral blood, collected in a trial of Ad26.COV2.S vaccine versus placebo. These receptors were taken from a person aged 18-60 years who received the Ad26.COV2.S COVID-19 vaccine or a placebo.

The chain links TRBV11-1 to TRBJ2-7, with D possibly matching TRBD2 (5 bases). The CDR3 consists of 16 residues. V was pared by 5 bases and J by 0 bases, with 17 bases between. The germline V gene encodes CDR1 SGHAT and CDR2 FQDESV (reference sequence). As DNA, the CDR3 is TGTGCCAGCAGCACTCCTGAGGGCACTTACTCCTACGAGCAGTACTTC. This sequence encodes CASSTPEGTYSYEQYF.

The chain has TRBV30 and TRBJ2-5, with 12 bases aligning to TRBD2. Germline loops: CDR1 GTSNPN, CDR2 SVGIG (reference sequence). The CDR3 totals 16 residues. V lost 0 bases, J lost 5 bases, and 7 bases stayed unmatched. The CDR3 bases are TGTGCCTGGAGTGTACTAGCGGGGGGACTGGGGGAGACCCAGTACTTC. It is translated as CAWSVLAGGLGETQYF. The variable domain in full, completed from reference TRBV30 and TRBJ2-5, reads SQTIHQWPATLVQPVGSPLSLECTVEGTSNPNLYWYRQAAGRGLQLLFYSVGIGQISSEVPQNLSASRPQDRQFILSSKKLLLSDSGFYLCAWSVLAGGLGETQYFGPGTRLLVL.

This clone has more than one count but fewer than ten. V is TRBV29-1 and J is TRBJ1-1; no reliable D call. V lost 7 bases, J lost 2 bases, and 14 bases lay in between. Germline values: CDR1 SQVTM, CDR2 ANQGSEA. This CDR3 has 13 amino acids. Here the CDR3 reads CSGVSGFNTEAFF. DNA for the CDR3: TGCAGCGGAGTGTCTGGATTCAACACTGAAGCTTTCTTT.

Concerning this clone itself: Other DNA sequences of this sample code for an identical CDR3. The rearrangement joins TRBV5-4 to TRBJ2-1; 9 bases match TRBD2. Per germline, CDR1 SGHNT and CDR2 YYREEE (reference sequence). The junction had 6 bases not matched to a gene; V was cut back by 2 bases and J by 6 bases. The CDR3 sequence is 15 residues long. This chain's CDR3 is CASSFLAGGPNEQFF. The CDR3, as DNA: TGTGCCAGCAGCTTTTTGGCGGGGGGGCCCAATGAGCAGTTCTTC.

This rearrangement joins TRBV2 to TRBJ1-1; no clear D gene. V was pared by 2 bases and J by 9 bases, with 7 bases between. The CDR3 runs 11 residues. CDR1 SNHLY and CDR2 FYNNEI come from the germline V gene. The CDR3 loop reads CASSEIRQAFF. DNA of the CDR3: TGTGCCAGCAGTGAAATTCGGCAAGCTTTCTTT.

The chain carries TRBV3-1 (or the pseudogene TRBV3-2) and TRBJ2-1, with D perhaps TRBD1 or TRBD2 (5 bases each). The CDR3 is 13 residues long. CDR1 LGHDT and CDR2 YNNKEL come from the germline V gene (reference sequence). V lost 4 bases to trimming and J lost 8 bases, with 12 bases between them. The DNA for the CDR3 is TGTGCCAGCAGCCGCTGGGACGCCGATGAGCAGTTCTTC. Amino acids: CASSRWDADEQFF.

The V call is TRBV7-3, the J call TRBJ2-3, with 10 nucleotides matching TRBD2. CDR1 SGHTA and CDR2 FQGTGA come from the germline V gene. Trimming took 8 bases from V and 5 from J; bases not matched to a gene: 7. This CDR3 spans 14 amino acids. CDR3 loop: CASGPTSGVDTQYF. The DNA for the CDR3 is TGTGCCAGCGGACCTACTAGCGGGGTAGATACGCAGTATTTT.

The chain uses TRBV28 and TRBJ2-4; no reliable D call. The germline V gene has CDR1 MDHEN and CDR2 SYDVKM. CDR3 length: 11 amino acids. Trimming stripped 3 bases from V and 5 bases from J, with 2 bases between. Written as DNA, the CDR3 is TGTGCCAGCAGTTTTGAAAACATTCAGTACTTC. Translated, it gives CASSFENIQYF. Full variable domain (rest looked up from reference TRBV28 and TRBJ2-4): DVKVTQSSRYLVKRTGEKVFLECVQDMDHENMFWYRQDPGLGLRLIYFSYDVKMKEKGDIPEGYSVSREKKERFSLILESASTNQTSMYLCASSFENIQYFGAGTRLSVL.

V gene TRBV11-3 combines with J gene TRBJ2-7, with 8 bases lining up with TRBD1. Germline CDR1 is SGHNT and CDR2 is YENEEA. V shed 5 bases and J 2 bases; nucleotides not matched to a gene: 5. There are 14 residues in the CDR3. The CDR3 sequence is CASSTPGGPYEQYF. For the CDR3, the DNA is TGTGCCAGCAGCACACCAGGGGGCCCCTACGAGCAGTACTTC. The whole variable domain, filled in from reference TRBV11-3 and TRBJ2-7, reads EAGVVQSPRYKIIEKKQPVAFWCNPISGHNTLYWYLQNLGQGPELLIRYENEEAVDDSQLPKDRFSAERLKGVDSTLKIQPAELGDSAVYLCASSTPGGPYEQYFGPGTRLTVT.

The chain links TRBV5-4 to TRBJ1-4; D not certain. V lost 6 bases and J lost 3, with 12 bases in between. The CDR3 has 14 amino acids. Germline CDR1 is SGHNT and CDR2 is YYREEE (reference sequence). In nucleotides, the CDR3 is TGTGCCAGCACACCGGCCCCGTCTAATGAAAAACTGTTTTTT. Its translation: CASTPAPSNEKLFF.

This sequence joins TRBV5-4 and TRBJ1-3, with D possibly matching TRBD1 (5 bases). Germline CDR1 is SGHNT and CDR2 is YYREEE (reference sequence). The length of the CDR3 is 13 residues. V dropped 5 bases and J dropped 8 bases, with 14 bases sitting between them. The CDR3 is CASRTAGGDTIYF. The CDR3 region has the DNA TGTGCCAGCAGAACCGCCGGAGGGGACACCATATATTTT.

CDR3 coding DNA: TGTGCCAGCAGTTTCGGACTGAACACTGAAGCTTTCTTT. It is translated as CASSFGLNTEAFF. The chain links TRBV27 to TRBJ1-1, with no clear D. Germline assignment: CDR1 MNHEY and CDR2 SMNVEV (reference sequence). This CDR3 spans 13 amino acids. The V end lost 3 bases, the J end lost 0 bases, and 5 bases lay between the germline ends.

Written as DNA, the CDR3 is TGTGCCAGCAGCCATTATAAAACCGGGGAGCTGTTTTTT. Translated, it gives CASSHYKTGELFF. This chain links TRBV3-1 (or the pseudogene TRBV3-2) with TRBJ2-2, with D uncertain. The V end lost 3 bases, the J end lost 5 bases, and 7 bases lay between the germline ends. The CDR3 sequence is 13 residues long. Germline CDR1 reads LGHDT; CDR2 reads YNNKEL (reference sequence).

V gene TRBV30 combines with J gene TRBJ2-7; perhaps D is TRBD1 or TRBD2 (5 bases each). Germline CDR1 GTSNPN, CDR2 SVGIG (reference sequence). V was shortened by 0 bases and J by 3 bases, with 15 bases between the two germline ends. The length of the CDR3 is 15 residues. CDR3 bases: TGTGCCTGGAGTGTTTTAGGGGCCGACTACTACGAGCAGTACTTC. Its protein is CAWSVLGADYYEQYF.

This chain uses TRBV7-8 with TRBJ1-6; D may be TRBD1 (5 bases). The germline V gene has CDR1 SGHVS and CDR2 FQNEAQ. V lost 7 bases and J 1 base, leaving 14 bases between the germline ends. This CDR3 region has 16 residues. CDR3 nucleotide sequence: TGTGCCAGCACCGTAGGGGAGGGGTCCTATAATTCACCCCTCCACTTT. Its translation is CASTVGEGSYNSPLHF.

The CDR3 bases are TGTGCCAGTAGTATAAGACAGGGAATGTATCAGCCCCAGCATTTT. It encodes CASSIRQGMYQPQHF. The chain recombines TRBV19 with TRBJ1-5; 7 bases map to TRBD1. The length of the CDR3 is 15 residues. From germline, CDR1 is LNHDA and CDR2 SQIVND (reference sequence). V was pared by 2 bases and J by 5 bases, with 6 bases of the junction left unmatched.

This clone was picked up a small number of times. The V and J genes are TRBV6-4 and TRBJ1-1, with D perhaps matching TRBD1 (6 bases). The CDR3 totals 14 residues. Germline V gene lookup returns CDR1 MRHNA and CDR2 SNTAGT. V was trimmed by 6 bases and J by 4 bases, leaving 15 bases between them. For the CDR3, the DNA is TGTGCCAGCAGCCCGGAAGGGGGGGTCACTGAAGCTTTCTTT. It encodes CASSPEGGVTEAFF.

The V call is TRBV19, the J call TRBJ1-3, with D unclear. Trimming took off 5 bases at V and 1 base at J, with 9 bases between the two ends. CDR1 LNHDA and CDR2 SQIVND come from the germline V gene (reference sequence). CDR3 size: 14 residues. The CDR3 sequence: CASSVLSSGNTIYF. CDR3 sequence (DNA): TGTGCCAGTAGTGTCTTGAGTTCTGGAAACACCATATATTTT.

This sequence joins TRBV7-6 and TRBJ2-1, with TRBD1 as a possible D gene (6 bases). The germline V gene has CDR1 SGHVS and CDR2 FNYEAQ. V was pared by 5 bases and J by 7 bases, with 15 bases between. The CDR3 totals 14 residues. In DNA, the CDR3 is TGTGCCAGCAGCCATAGCAGGGGAAGTAATGAGCAGTTCTTC. Translated, it gives CASSHSRGSNEQFF.

The rearrangement joins TRBV9 to TRBJ1-2, with a tentative D call TRBD1 (6 bases). Between the trimmed V and J ends, which lost 4 bases and 5 bases, there was a span of 24 bases. The germline V gene has CDR1 SGDLS and CDR2 YYNGEE. The CDR3 runs to 17 residues. In nucleotides, the CDR3 is TGTGCCAGCAGCCCGAAACAGGGTCGAGGCGGGGAATATGGCTACACCTTC. Residues: CASSPKQGRGGEYGYTF.

This chain uses TRBV5-6 with TRBJ2-7; TRBD2 matches at 7 bases. The germline CDR1 and CDR2 sequences are SGHDT and YYEEEE. The CDR3 totals 13 residues. With 3 bases clipped from V and 3 bases from J, the junction kept 3 bases outside the gene matches. This chain's CDR3 is CASSWTGGYEQYF. CDR3 in DNA: TGTGCCAGCAGCTGGACGGGGGGCTACGAGCAGTACTTC.

This clone came up once. The rearrangement uses TRBV18 and TRBJ2-1; possible D gene TRBD1, 5 bases. Trimming took 6 bases from V and 0 from J, leaving 15 bases between them. The CDR3 is made up of 16 amino acids. Germline V gives CDR1 KGHSH, CDR2 LQKENI. Here the CDR3 reads CASSQYRTGSYNEQFF. The CDR3 bases are TGTGCCAGCTCGCAATACAGGACCGGCTCCTACAATGAGCAGTTCTTC. The full variable domain, rest sourced from reference TRBV18 and TRBJ2-1, is NAGVMQNPRHLVRRRGQEARLRCSPMKGHSHVYWYRQLPEEGLKFMVYLQKENIIDESGMPKERFSAEFPKEGPSILRIQQVVRGDSAAYFCASSQYRTGSYNEQFFGPGTRLTVL.